A selection of T cell receptor beta chains follows, all from one sample in a study of blood T cell repertoires in COVID-19. Here immunoSEQ multiplex PCR was the method, and the copy in TCRdb shows in-frame clones only, minus some. The sample has under 150,000 clones, around 84% seen once; the top ten hold about 38%. Sequenced sample: peripheral blood. These receptors came from a human donor in a cohort sampled during active COVID-19. The CDR3 runs from the conserved cysteine through the conserved F or W. The order of the fields is J gene, D gene, V gene, clone size, CDR3 DNA, CDR3 protein. D genes are given only for firm matches. A clone size is listed for some rows: how often the clone was seen (once, few, many), or a class if it is expanded.

j_call: TRBJ1-5
d_call: .
v_call: TRBV7-9
clone_size: .
cdr3_nt: TGTGCCAGCAAGAGGGTCCCTGGGGATCAGCCCCAGCATTTT
cdr3_aa: CASKRVPGDQPQHF

j_call: TRBJ2-2
d_call: TRBD1
v_call: TRBV5-1
clone_size: .
cdr3_nt: TGCGCCAGCAGCCCAGGGGGCGCGACCGGGGAGCTGTTTTTT
cdr3_aa: CASSPGGATGELFF

j_call: TRBJ1-2
d_call: .
v_call: TRBV20-1
clone_size: few
cdr3_nt: TGCAGTGCTCCGGACGTTTACAGGACCTTC
cdr3_aa: CSAPDVYRTF

j_call: TRBJ1-5
d_call: TRBD1
v_call: TRBV19
clone_size: .
cdr3_nt: TGTGCCAGTAGTCTACGTGGACAGGTTTGGAATCAGCCCCAGCATTTT
cdr3_aa: CASSLRGQVWNQPQHF

j_call: TRBJ1-5
d_call: .
v_call: TRBV2
clone_size: .
cdr3_nt: TGTGCCAGCAGGGTGGGGACTGACTTTAATCAGCCCCAGCATTTT
cdr3_aa: CASRVGTDFNQPQHF

j_call: TRBJ1-5
d_call: .
v_call: TRBV29-1
clone_size: few
cdr3_nt: TGCAGCGTCCAAACGGCGGGCAATCAGCCCCAGCATTTT
cdr3_aa: CSVQTAGNQPQHF

j_call: TRBJ2-5
d_call: TRBD2
v_call: TRBV5-8
clone_size: once
cdr3_nt: TGTGCCAGCAGCTTGGGGACTAGCGGACTACAAGAGACCCAGTACTTC
cdr3_aa: CASSLGTSGLQETQYF

j_call: TRBJ2-3
d_call: .
v_call: TRBV7-2
clone_size: .
cdr3_nt: TGTGCCAGCAGCGACGAGAGGGCCCGAGGTTATTTT
cdr3_aa: CASSDERARGYF

j_call: TRBJ1-1
d_call: TRBD1
v_call: TRBV19
clone_size: .
cdr3_nt: TGTGCCAGTAGCGTTGGACAGGGCAACACTGAAGCTTTCTTT
cdr3_aa: CASSVGQGNTEAFF

j_call: TRBJ2-5
d_call: TRBD2
v_call: TRBV19
clone_size: .
cdr3_nt: TGTGCCTCAAGAAGCGGGGGAGAGACCCAGTACTTC
cdr3_aa: CASRSGGETQYF

j_call: TRBJ2-5
d_call: TRBD2
v_call: TRBV5-1
clone_size: .
cdr3_nt: TGCGCCAGCAGCTTGATGGGCTCAGTATTAGCGGGGGGTGCCCACCAGTACCAAGAGACCCAGTACTTC
cdr3_aa: CASSLMGSVLAGGAHQYQETQYF

j_call: TRBJ1-6
d_call: .
v_call: TRBV27
clone_size: .
cdr3_nt: TGTGCCAGCAGCCCATGGTGGGCAGGTAGGATGGATTCACCCCTCCACTTT
cdr3_aa: CASSPWWAGRMDSPLHF

j_call: TRBJ1-4
d_call: .
v_call: TRBV19
clone_size: .
cdr3_nt: TGTGCCAGTAGTCTCGGGGGAGCAACTAATGAAAAACTGTTTTTT
cdr3_aa: CASSLGGATNEKLFF

j_call: TRBJ1-2
d_call: TRBD1
v_call: TRBV28
clone_size: .
cdr3_nt: TGTGCCAGCAGTCCCCGGACAGGGGCATTCTATGGCTACACCTTC
cdr3_aa: CASSPRTGAFYGYTF

j_call: TRBJ1-4
d_call: .
v_call: TRBV11-3
clone_size: .
cdr3_nt: TGTGCCAGCAGCTTAGGGGCCGGAAAACTGTTTTTT
cdr3_aa: CASSLGAGKLFF

j_call: TRBJ1-2
d_call: .
v_call: TRBV7-3
clone_size: .
cdr3_nt: TGTGCCAGCAGCTCCAGGGCTAACTATGGCTACACCTTC
cdr3_aa: CASSSRANYGYTF

j_call: TRBJ2-3
d_call: TRBD2
v_call: TRBV5-8
clone_size: .
cdr3_nt: TGTGCCAGCAGCGGTAGCGGGGGGGCTACAGATACGCAGTATTTT
cdr3_aa: CASSGSGGATDTQYF

j_call: TRBJ2-5
d_call: TRBD1
v_call: TRBV5-1
clone_size: .
cdr3_nt: TGCGCCAGCAGCTTGGGACAGGGGATGCGGGAGACCCAGTACTTC
cdr3_aa: CASSLGQGMRETQYF

j_call: TRBJ1-2
d_call: .
v_call: TRBV5-4
clone_size: .
cdr3_nt: TGTGCCAGCAGCCCGGGGGGGGCGCAGGGCTATGGCTACACCTTC
cdr3_aa: CASSPGGAQGYGYTF

j_call: TRBJ1-2
d_call: TRBD1
v_call: TRBV18
clone_size: .
cdr3_nt: TGTGCCAGCTCACCACGCCAACCGTGGACAGGGGCACTCGACTATGGCTACACCTTC
cdr3_aa: CASSPRQPWTGALDYGYTF

j_call: TRBJ2-5
d_call: TRBD2
v_call: TRBV7-9
clone_size: .
cdr3_nt: TGTGCCAGCAGCCCGCGGGGGACCCAAGAGACCCAGTACTTC
cdr3_aa: CASSPRGTQETQYF

j_call: TRBJ2-2
d_call: TRBD2
v_call: TRBV5-1
clone_size: .
cdr3_nt: TGCGCCAGCAGCTCCGGACTAGGGAACACCGGGGAGCTGTTTTTT
cdr3_aa: CASSSGLGNTGELFF

j_call: TRBJ2-7
d_call: TRBD2
v_call: TRBV5-1
clone_size: .
cdr3_nt: TGCGCCAGCAGTAGGACTAGCGAGCGTCTGTACTTC
cdr3_aa: CASSRTSERLYF

j_call: TRBJ1-1
d_call: .
v_call: TRBV5-4
clone_size: .
cdr3_nt: TGTGCCAGCAGCCCCGCGGACACAGTGAACACTGAAGCTTTCTTT
cdr3_aa: CASSPADTVNTEAFF

j_call: TRBJ2-3
d_call: .
v_call: TRBV7-3
clone_size: once
cdr3_nt: TGTGCCAGCAGACTTGGGACATCCACTAGCACAGATACGCAGTATTTT
cdr3_aa: CASRLGTSTSTDTQYF

j_call: TRBJ1-1
d_call: .
v_call: TRBV11-2
clone_size: .
cdr3_nt: TGTGCCAGCAGCTTTACGGAACAGAGGAACACTGAAGCTTTCTTT
cdr3_aa: CASSFTEQRNTEAFF

j_call: TRBJ1-6
d_call: .
v_call: TRBV28
clone_size: .
cdr3_nt: TGTGCCGGGCGGCCGGGGGGCTCAGTAGGCTATAATTCACCCCTCCACTTT
cdr3_aa: CAGRPGGSVGYNSPLHF

j_call: TRBJ2-1
d_call: TRBD1
v_call: TRBV6-1
clone_size: .
cdr3_nt: TGTGCCAGCAGTGACGGGACAGGGAGAAGGGATGAGCAGTTCTTC
cdr3_aa: CASSDGTGRRDEQFF

j_call: TRBJ1-2
d_call: .
v_call: TRBV6-5
clone_size: .
cdr3_nt: TGTGCCTGCCTTCGACAGGCCCCCCTTGGCTACACCTTC
cdr3_aa: CACLRQAPLGYTF

j_call: TRBJ1-2
d_call: TRBD1
v_call: TRBV3-1/TRBV3-2
clone_size: .
cdr3_nt: TGTGCCAGCAGCCCCGGGACAGGGGGCGTTGGCTACACCTTC
cdr3_aa: CASSPGTGGVGYTF

j_call: TRBJ2-7
d_call: .
v_call: TRBV6-2/TRBV6-3
clone_size: .
cdr3_nt: TGTGCCAGCAGTCACCCCCGGACAGACTCCTACGAGCAGTACTTC
cdr3_aa: CASSHPRTDSYEQYF

j_call: TRBJ1-1
d_call: .
v_call: TRBV6-5
clone_size: .
cdr3_nt: TGTGCCAGCAGTTACGTAGGGGTTCGCACTGAAGCTTTCTTT
cdr3_aa: CASSYVGVRTEAFF

j_call: TRBJ2-7
d_call: TRBD1
v_call: TRBV7-8
clone_size: .
cdr3_nt: TGTGCCAGCATCTTACGGACAGGGGGCCACGAGCAGTACTTC
cdr3_aa: CASILRTGGHEQYF

j_call: TRBJ1-1
d_call: .
v_call: TRBV2
clone_size: .
cdr3_nt: TGTGCCAGCAGTGTATGGGCAGAGAACACTGAAGCTTTCTTT
cdr3_aa: CASSVWAENTEAFF

j_call: TRBJ2-7
d_call: TRBD1
v_call: TRBV6-2/TRBV6-3
clone_size: once
cdr3_nt: TGTGCCAGCAGTTACGTCCCTCGGACAGGGGGAAACGAGCAGTACTTC
cdr3_aa: CASSYVPRTGGNEQYF

j_call: TRBJ1-1
d_call: .
v_call: TRBV5-6
clone_size: .
cdr3_nt: TGTGCCAGCAGCGGGGCTCCTCCGGGAGCTTTCTTT
cdr3_aa: CASSGAPPGAFF

j_call: TRBJ2-5
d_call: TRBD2
v_call: TRBV12-5
clone_size: .
cdr3_nt: TGTGCTAGTGGTACTGCGGGACTAGCGGGGGCGGAGACCCAGTACTTC
cdr3_aa: CASGTAGLAGAETQYF

j_call: TRBJ1-3
d_call: .
v_call: TRBV27
clone_size: .
cdr3_nt: TGTGCCAGCAGAAGACTCGGACAGAGCTCTGGAAACACCATATATTTT
cdr3_aa: CASRRLGQSSGNTIYF

j_call: TRBJ1-5
d_call: TRBD1
v_call: TRBV28
clone_size: .
cdr3_nt: TGTGCCAGCAGTCCCCGGACAGGGGAGCGCAATCAGCCCCAGCATTTT
cdr3_aa: CASSPRTGERNQPQHF

j_call: TRBJ1-4
d_call: TRBD1
v_call: TRBV6-2/TRBV6-3
clone_size: .
cdr3_nt: TGTGCCAGCAGCCAGACAGGGGAACTGTTTTTT
cdr3_aa: CASSQTGELFF

j_call: TRBJ2-1
d_call: .
v_call: TRBV14
clone_size: .
cdr3_nt: TGTGCCAGCAGCCCAAGACTAGTGCGGGACAATGAGCAGTTCTTC
cdr3_aa: CASSPRLVRDNEQFF

j_call: TRBJ1-2
d_call: .
v_call: TRBV7-9
clone_size: .
cdr3_nt: TGTGCCAGCAGCTTAGGTGGGGGCAGAAACTATGGCTACACCTTC
cdr3_aa: CASSLGGGRNYGYTF

j_call: TRBJ2-7
d_call: .
v_call: TRBV2
clone_size: few
cdr3_nt: TGTGCCAGCAGCCGCCGGGGTGACGAGCAGTACTTC
cdr3_aa: CASSRRGDEQYF

j_call: TRBJ2-3
d_call: TRBD2
v_call: TRBV7-6
clone_size: .
cdr3_nt: TGTGCCAGCAGCCAGACTAGCGGGGGCAGGGGGACAGATACGCAGTATTTT
cdr3_aa: CASSQTSGGRGTDTQYF

j_call: TRBJ1-5
d_call: .
v_call: TRBV7-2
clone_size: once
cdr3_nt: TGTGCCAGCAGTCGCGGCCCCCTTCAGCCCCAGCATTTT
cdr3_aa: CASSRGPLQPQHF

j_call: TRBJ2-3
d_call: TRBD2
v_call: TRBV6-2/TRBV6-3
clone_size: .
cdr3_nt: TGTGCCAGCAGTTTCGGACTAGTTCCAGATACGCAGTATTTT
cdr3_aa: CASSFGLVPDTQYF

j_call: TRBJ1-6
d_call: .
v_call: TRBV5-4
clone_size: .
cdr3_nt: TGTGCCAGCAGTCGGACAGATATTTATAATTCACCCCTCCACTTT
cdr3_aa: CASSRTDIYNSPLHF

j_call: TRBJ2-7
d_call: .
v_call: TRBV7-3
clone_size: .
cdr3_nt: TGTGCCAGCAGCACTCGGGAGTTTATGGTGGGGGAGCAGTACTTC
cdr3_aa: CASSTREFMVGEQYF

j_call: TRBJ1-2
d_call: .
v_call: TRBV4-1
clone_size: once
cdr3_nt: TGCGCCAGCAGCCAAGATCTAAACCGCCCAGGGGGCTACACCTTC
cdr3_aa: CASSQDLNRPGGYTF

j_call: TRBJ1-2
d_call: TRBD1
v_call: TRBV6-6
clone_size: .
cdr3_nt: TGTGCCAGCAGTCCGGGACAGGGGGATGGCTACACCTTC
cdr3_aa: CASSPGQGDGYTF